A single sample is the source of the 10 T cell receptor beta chains below, sequenced in a study of T cell responses to AZD1222 COVID-19 vaccine. Sequenced by immunoSEQ multiplex PCR; TCRdb stores in-frame clones only, minus some. In the table there are about 42,000 clones, 80% to 85% of which are singletons. This specimen was peripheral blood, taken 28 days after the second AZD1222 dose. The receptors were gathered from an adult who received the AZD1222 COVID-19 vaccine.

The V gene is TRBV11-2, the J gene TRBJ1-3, with 7 bases matching TRBD1. The CDR3 sequence is 14 residues long. V trimming: 5 bases; J trimming: 2 bases; junction bases outside the gene matches: 3. In germline, CDR1 is SGHAT, CDR2 FQNNGV. The CDR3 DNA is TGTGCCAGCAGCAGCGGGACAGCTGGAAACACCATATATTTT. Translated, it gives CASSSGTAGNTIYF.

V usage is TRBV3-1 (or the pseudogene TRBV3-2) and J usage is TRBJ1-2, with unresolved D. Germline loops: CDR1 LGHDT, CDR2 YNNKEL (reference sequence). The CDR3 covers 14 residues. With 1 base removed from V and 2 bases from J, the gap between germline ends came to 8 bases. CDR3 nucleotides: TGTGCCAGCAGCCAAGTTTTGAGGAACTATGGCTACACCTTC. Amino acids: CASSQVLRNYGYTF.

This clone appeared a single time. The chain employs TRBV19 and TRBJ2-1; 7 nucleotides match TRBD1. Germline V gene data show CDR1 as LNHDA and CDR2 as SQIVND (reference sequence). This CDR3 is 14 amino acids long. V lost 4 bases, J lost 6 bases, and 6 bases stayed unmatched. The CDR3 coding sequence is TGTGCCAGTAGTACTCCGGGACAGAGCAATGAGCAGTTCTTC. It yields the protein CASSTPGQSNEQFF.

This sequence joins TRBV11-2 and TRBJ1-1; D is unresolved. Deletions cut 2 bases from V and 1 base from J, with 11 bases between. The CDR3 is 15 residues long. The germline CDR1 and CDR2 sequences are SGHAT and FQNNGV. The CDR3 sequence: CASSLSGGRNTEAFF. CDR3 nucleotides: TGTGCCAGCAGCTTATCTGGTGGGCGGAACACTGAAGCTTTCTTT.

The V call is TRBV3-1 (or the pseudogene TRBV3-2), the J call TRBJ2-2; D is uncertain. V was trimmed by 3 bases and J by 1 base, leaving 12 bases between them. The CDR3 extends over 16 amino acids. Germline V lookup: CDR1 LGHDT, CDR2 YNNKEL (reference sequence). As DNA, the CDR3 is TGTGCCAGCAGCCATCCCGGCCAGATGAACACCGGGGAGCTGTTTTTT. Its translation: CASSHPGQMNTGELFF.

This clone appeared a few times. This chain connects TRBV4-2 to TRBJ1-6; the D gene is possibly TRBD1 (6 bases). CDR3 size: 15 residues. Trimming left V 0 bases short and J 8 bases short, with 11 bases between. From germline, CDR1 is LGHNA and CDR2 YNFKEQ. This CDR3 reads CASSQEGGRDSPLHF. CDR3 DNA sequence: TGTGCCAGCAGCCAAGAAGGGGGTCGAGATTCACCCCTCCACTTT.

The DNA of the CDR3 is TGTGCCAGCTCACCCCGCCGGACAGGGGGTACAGATACGCAGTATTTT. This encodes CASSPRRTGGTDTQYF. This sequence joins TRBV18 and TRBJ2-3; 10 bases agree with TRBD1. J gave up 3 bases and V 3 bases, and 6 bases lay outside the gene matches. Germline CDR1 and CDR2: KGHSH and LQKENI. The CDR3 consists of 16 residues.

There are a few counts of this clone. CDR3 region: CASTNLAGKNTEAFF. The DNA of the CDR3 is TGTGCCAGCACAAATCTGGCAGGAAAAAACACTGAAGCTTTCTTT. The chain uses TRBV27 and TRBJ1-1; D is uncertain. The CDR3 sequence is 15 residues long. With 7 bases removed from V and 2 bases from J, the gap between germline ends came to 17 bases. In germline, CDR1 is MNHEY, CDR2 SMNVEV (reference sequence).

The rearrangement links TRBV18 to TRBJ2-7; D may be TRBD1 or TRBD2 (5 bases each). The CDR3 has 15 amino acids. The V end lost 2 bases, the J end lost 2 bases, and 13 bases lay between the germline ends. Germline V gene sequence: CDR1 KGHSH, CDR2 LQKENI. In nucleotides, the CDR3 is TGTGCCAGCTCACCATCTGGGACGGAGACCTACGAGCAGTACTTC. As protein: CASSPSGTETYEQYF. Together with reference TRBV18 and TRBJ2-7, the CDR3 gives the full variable domain: NAGVMQNPRHLVRRRGQEARLRCSPMKGHSHVYWYRQLPEEGLKFMVYLQKENIIDESGMPKERFSAEFPKEGPSILRIQQVVRGDSAAYFCASSPSGTETYEQYFGPGTRLTVT.

The chain joins TRBV7-3 to TRBJ1-2; tentatively, D is TRBD1 (6 bases). The CDR3 extends over 16 amino acids. V was trimmed by 5 bases and J by 7 bases, leaving 23 bases between them. Germline CDR1 SGHTA, CDR2 FQGTGA. Written as DNA, the CDR3 is TGTGCCAGCAGCCTAGCCCCCGGGGGGGAACAGGGTGGCTACACCTTC. Encoded protein: CASSLAPGGEQGGYTF.